This entry describes one T cell receptor (beta chain). Authors' methods: Reference gene primer amplification gave nucleated cell count estimates. TCRdb keeps only in-frame clones here, not all; method: immunoSEQ multiplex PCR. Clone size and V and J calls were adopted from that table, with D and trimming inferred from the DNA. The sample shows hundreds of thousands of clones, approximately 90% of them seen only once. What the recovered Cohort 3 donors had was two negative PCRs, clearance, or symptom resolution. This record comes from a study of blood T cell repertoires in COVID-19. Sequencing used PBMCs or T cells enriched from blood (not recorded which). This TCR derives from a man aged 25-45 years who had recovered from COVID-19.

The CDR3 sequence is CASSGRRGAEAFF. Here the CDR3 DNA reads TGTGCCAGTAGTGGCCGGCGCGGGGCTGAAGCTTTCTTT. The chain employs TRBV19 and TRBJ1-1; D remains ambiguous. V was clipped by 5 bases and J by 6 bases, with 13 bases between them. Germline V gene sequence: CDR1 LNHDA, CDR2 SQIVND (reference sequence). CDR3 length: 13 residues.